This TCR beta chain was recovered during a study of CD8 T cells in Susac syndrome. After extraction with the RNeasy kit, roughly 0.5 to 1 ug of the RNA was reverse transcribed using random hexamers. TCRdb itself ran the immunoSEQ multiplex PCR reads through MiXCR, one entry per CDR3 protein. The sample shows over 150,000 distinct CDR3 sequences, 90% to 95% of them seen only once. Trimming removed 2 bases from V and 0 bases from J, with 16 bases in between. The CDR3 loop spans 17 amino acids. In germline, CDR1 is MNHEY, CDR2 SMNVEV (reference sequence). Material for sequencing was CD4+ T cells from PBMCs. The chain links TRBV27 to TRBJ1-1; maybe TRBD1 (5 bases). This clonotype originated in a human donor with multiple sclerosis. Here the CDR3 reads CASSLRGFLFMNTEAFF. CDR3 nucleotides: TGTGCCAGCAGTTTAAGGGGATTCCTTTTCATGAACACTGAAGCTTTCTTT.